The 24 T cell receptor beta chains below were found in one sample sequenced in a study of graft-versus-host responses after intestinal transplantation. What these receptors recognize is not known. Profiled with immunoSEQ multiplex PCR; TCRdb holds only in-frame clones, not every one. This table has about 94,000 clones, around nine tenths appearing once. The material was unstimulated CD8+ T cells sorted from spleen or lymph node cells, obtained before intestinal transplant. These receptors came from a human donor who received an intestinal transplant.

The genes are TRBV30 and TRBJ1-4; the match to TRBD1 covers 7 bases. V was pared by 4 bases and J by 7 bases, with 9 bases of the junction left unmatched. The germline V gene encodes CDR1 GTSNPN and CDR2 SVGIG (reference sequence). The CDR3 is 14 amino acids. The CDR3 sequence: CAWNLGQASEKLFF. In DNA form, the CDR3 reads TGTGCCTGGAATTTAGGACAGGCTTCTGAAAAACTGTTTTTT.

This rearrangement joins TRBV11-2 to TRBJ2-7, with TRBD2 as a possible D gene (5 bases). Germline V gives CDR1 SGHAT, CDR2 FQNNGV. Trimming shortened V by 5 bases and J by 3 bases, and 14 bases separated the two germline ends. The CDR3 sequence is 14 residues long. The CDR3 here is CASSTHRDFYEQYF. As DNA, the CDR3 is TGTGCCAGCAGCACTCACCGGGATTTCTACGAGCAGTACTTC.

The gene calls are TRBV19 and TRBJ2-7, with 9 bases aligning to TRBD2. There are 16 residues in the CDR3. CDR1 is LNHDA, CDR2 SQIVND, per germline (reference sequence). The ends lost 4 bases at V and 4 bases at J; junction bases unmatched: 11. CDR3 in amino acids: CASSTQPGLAAYEQYF. The CDR3 DNA reads as TGTGCCAGTAGTACTCAACCGGGACTAGCCGCTTACGAGCAGTACTTC.

This clone was seen a single time. V and J are TRBV5-1 and TRBJ2-7, with D tentatively TRBD1 (7 bases). The CDR3 has 14 amino acids. The V end was cut by 3 bases, the J end by 3 bases, with 13 bases between. Germline CDR1 and CDR2: SGHRS and YFSETQ. Written as DNA, the CDR3 is TGCGCCAGCAGCTGGGGGGACAGTGACTACGAGCAGTACTTC. The encoded protein is CASSWGDSDYEQYF.

The rearrangement joins TRBV5-6 to TRBJ2-1; maybe TRBD1 (6 bases). The CDR3 extends over 14 amino acids. From germline, CDR1 is SGHDT and CDR2 YYEEEE. V lost 2 bases, J lost 9 bases, and 15 bases lay in between. The CDR3 loop is CASSLFQGPGEQFF. The CDR3 DNA follows: TGTGCCAGCAGCTTATTTCAGGGGCCGGGTGAGCAGTTCTTC.

The rearrangement links TRBV2 to TRBJ1-1, with TRBD1 as a possible D gene (6 bases). V lost 8 bases, J lost 5 bases, and 18 bases lay in between. Germline CDR1 SNHLY, CDR2 FYNNEI. CDR3 length: 14 amino acids. CDR3 residues: CASPNRVSSTEAFF. The CDR3 DNA follows: TGTGCCAGCCCGAACAGGGTGAGCTCGACTGAAGCTTTCTTT.

The chain recombines TRBV4-3 with TRBJ1-6; 9 positions agree with TRBD1. CDR3 length equals 16 residues. From germline, CDR1 is LGHNA and CDR2 YSLEER. After removal of 0 bases from V and 6 bases from J, the junction contained 3 bases not matched to a gene. CDR3: CASSQDRTGANSPLHF. The CDR3 region has the DNA TGCGCCAGCAGCCAAGATCGGACAGGGGCTAATTCACCCCTCCACTTT.

J is TRBJ1-2 and V is TRBV9; weak D call: TRBD1 (5 bases). Between the trimmed V and J ends, which lost 4 bases and 2 bases, there was a span of 18 bases. This CDR3 has 16 residues. The germline V gene encodes CDR1 SGDLS and CDR2 YYNGEE. CDR3 sequence (DNA): TGTGCCAGCAGCCCCCCCAAATGGGGCAGGAACTATGGCTACACCTTC. Amino acid sequence: CASSPPKWGRNYGYTF.

V is TRBV5-1 and J is TRBJ2-1, with 9 bases aligning to TRBD2. Germline CDR1 SGHRS, CDR2 YFSETQ. J lost 7 bases, V lost 7 bases, and 6 bases had no gene match. This CDR3 comprises 13 residues. The DNA of the CDR3 is TGCGCCAGCGCTTCGCGGGGGGGTAATGAGCAGTTCTTC. It is translated as CASASRGGNEQFF.

The chain is built from TRBV4-1 and TRBJ1-2; 7 bases fit TRBD1. V lost 0 bases to trimming and J lost 8 bases; unmatched junction nucleotides: 12. CDR1 MGHRA and CDR2 YSYEKL come from the germline V gene. This CDR3 region has 16 residues. CDR3 bases: TGCGCCAGCAGCCAAGATCGGGACAGTCTAGTTGAGGGCTACACCTTC. Translated, it gives CASSQDRDSLVEGYTF.

The V call is TRBV7-9, the J call TRBJ2-5; 9 bases fit TRBD1. CDR1 is SEHNR, CDR2 FQNEAQ, per germline (reference sequence). V was pared by 5 bases and J by 10 bases, with 11 bases of the junction left unmatched. The CDR3 covers 14 residues. CDR3 sequence (DNA): TGTGCCAGCAGCCCCGGGACAGGGATCGAGGGCCAGTACTTC. Encoded protein: CASSPGTGIEGQYF.

This clone was picked up one time. V gene TRBV2 combines with J gene TRBJ1-6, with TRBD1 as a possible D gene (5 bases). V lost 3 bases, J lost 0 bases, and 12 bases lay in between. The CDR3 is 17 amino acids. The germline CDR1 and CDR2 sequences are SNHLY and FYNNEI. The CDR3 reads CASSDSYRSSYNSPLHF. CDR3 coding DNA: TGTGCCAGCAGTGATAGTTACAGGAGCTCCTATAATTCACCCCTCCACTTT.

CDR3 residues: CASSPNPLDSGSGESYEQYF. Written as DNA, the CDR3 is TGTGCCAGCTCACCCAACCCCCTGGATAGCGGGAGTGGGGAGAGCTACGAGCAGTACTTC. The rearrangement links TRBV18 to TRBJ2-7, with 9 bases aligning to TRBD2. Trimming removed 3 bases from V and 3 bases from J; junction bases left unmatched: 21. Germline loops: CDR1 KGHSH, CDR2 LQKENI. The CDR3 loop spans 20 amino acids.

This rearrangement joins TRBV27 to TRBJ2-7; TRBD1 agrees at 8 bases. This CDR3 has 14 residues. V was clipped by 0 bases and J by 6 bases; unmatched bases: 4. From germline, CDR1 is MNHEY and CDR2 SMNVEV (reference sequence). CDR3 amino acids: CASSLSPGGGEQYF. CDR3 coding DNA: TGTGCCAGCAGTTTATCGCCAGGGGGCGGCGAGCAGTACTTC.

V is TRBV5-1 and J is TRBJ1-1, with TRBD1 as a possible D gene (5 bases). Germline V gene lookup returns CDR1 SGHRS and CDR2 YFSETQ. Trimming took 4 bases from V and 3 from J, leaving 10 bases between them. CDR3 length equals 13 residues. DNA of the CDR3: TGCGCCAGCAGCCCCCCAGGGCACACTGAAGCTTTCTTT. Translation: CASSPPGHTEAFF. The whole variable domain, remainder taken from reference TRBV5-1 and TRBJ1-1, is KAGVTQTPRYLIKTRGQQVTLSCSPISGHRSVSWYQQTPGQGLQFLFEYFSETQRNKGNFPGRFSGRQFSNSRSEMNVSTLELGDSALYLCASSPPGHTEAFFGQGTRLTVV.

J is TRBJ1-2 and V is TRBV6-5, with no clear D. The CDR3 is 16 amino acids. V was shortened by 1 base and J by 6 bases, with 18 bases between the two germline ends. Per the germline V gene, CDR1 is MNHEY and CDR2 is SVGAGI. CDR3 region: CASSYFRGSVLHGYTF. The DNA for the CDR3 is TGTGCCAGCAGTTACTTCCGAGGGTCAGTTCTTCATGGCTACACCTTC.

This clone was counted between two and nine times. The J gene is TRBJ2-7, the V gene TRBV30; D perhaps matches TRBD2 (5 bases). The CDR3 is 14 amino acids. Germline loops: CDR1 GTSNPN, CDR2 SVGIG (reference sequence). The germline V and J ends were trimmed by 3 bases and 7 bases, with 19 bases remaining between them. For the CDR3, the DNA is TGTGCCTGGAGCGATTCACTCGGCAGGAGGGAGCAGTACTTC. This gives the protein CAWSDSLGRREQYF.

As to this clone: The same CDR3 arises from other DNA sequences in this sample as well. The chain employs TRBV19 and TRBJ2-3, with D hard to call. The CDR3 runs 11 residues. Germline lookup yields CDR1 LNHDA and CDR2 SQIVND (reference sequence). The ends were cut back, 5 bases at V and 6 bases at J, with 6 bases in the middle. The CDR3 DNA reads TGTGCCAGTAGTTTCGGGGATACGCAGTATTTT. This translates into CASSFGDTQYF.

CDR3 residues: CASSVSGGYNEQFF. CDR3 in DNA: TGTGCCAGTAGTGTGTCAGGAGGTTACAATGAGCAGTTCTTC. The chain employs TRBV19 and TRBJ2-1; a weak D match, TRBD2 (5 bases). V was pared by 5 bases and J by 4 bases, with 12 bases between. The CDR3 totals 14 residues. The germline CDR1 and CDR2 sequences are LNHDA and SQIVND (reference sequence).

Note on this clone: This sample also contains other DNA sequences that code for the same CDR3. The rearrangement joins TRBV5-1 to TRBJ1-1, with D maybe TRBD1 (5 bases). The germline V gene has CDR1 SGHRS and CDR2 YFSETQ. CDR3 size: 13 residues. Trimming pared 4 bases from V and 3 bases from J, leaving 10 bases between. The CDR3 spells CASSLGGDTEAFF. The CDR3 DNA follows: TGCGCCAGCAGCCTGGGGGGGGACACTGAAGCTTTCTTT. The variable domain in full, with the rest retrieved from reference TRBV5-1 and TRBJ1-1, is KAGVTQTPRYLIKTRGQQVTLSCSPISGHRSVSWYQQTPGQGLQFLFEYFSETQRNKGNFPGRFSGRQFSNSRSEMNVSTLELGDSALYLCASSLGGDTEAFFGQGTRLTVV.

This rearrangement joins TRBV27 to TRBJ2-7; weak D call: TRBD2 (5 bases). This CDR3 region has 14 residues. The V and J ends lost 5 bases and 4 bases respectively, with 15 bases between them. CDR1 is MNHEY, CDR2 SMNVEV, per germline (reference sequence). In DNA form, the CDR3 reads TGTGCCAGCAGTCCGGGATCTCTACTTTACGAGCAGTACTTC. It specifies CASSPGSLLYEQYF.

The CDR3 reads CASSPDSREQYF. For the CDR3, the DNA is TGTGCCAGCAGCCCAGATTCGAGGGAGCAGTACTTC. J is TRBJ2-7 and V is TRBV13, with D uncertain. Germline CDR1 PRHDT, CDR2 FYEKMQ (reference sequence). The V end was cut by 5 bases, the J end by 7 bases, with 12 bases between. This CDR3 contains 12 residues. Full variable domain (remainder filled in from reference TRBV13 and TRBJ2-7): AAGVIQSPRHLIKEKRETATLKCYPIPRHDTVYWYQQGPGQDPQFLISFYEKMQSDKGSIPDRFSAQQFSDYHSELNMSSLELGDSALYFCASSPDSREQYFGPGTRLTVT.

The chain is built from TRBV6-5 and TRBJ1-6; 7 nucleotides match TRBD1. This CDR3 is built from 13 residues. Losses at the gene ends were 7 bases for V and 6 bases for J; bases not matched to a gene: 3. The germline V gene encodes CDR1 MNHEY and CDR2 SVGAGI. CDR3 protein: CASTRDSNSPLHF. CDR3 DNA sequence: TGTGCCAGCACCCGGGACAGTAATTCACCCCTCCACTTT.

The chain joins TRBV2 to TRBJ1-1, with 8 bases matching TRBD1. Germline loops: CDR1 SNHLY, CDR2 FYNNEI. Trimming at V came to 7 bases and at J to 9 bases, leaving 4 bases not matched to a gene. This CDR3 is built from 11 residues. This chain's CDR3 is CASKRTGQAFF. The CDR3 DNA reads as TGTGCCAGCAAGAGGACAGGGCAAGCTTTCTTT.